The source of this TCR beta chain is a study of cytomegalovirus exposure and HLA in healthy donors. Study conclusions and caveats: The authors enumerated over 150 TCR beta chains as linked to cytomegalovirus.

Trimming at V came to 4 bases and at J to 3 bases, leaving 7 bases not matched to a gene. This CDR3 contains 15 residues. Per germline, CDR1 MNHEY and CDR2 SMNVEV (reference sequence). Generated by immunoSEQ multiplex PCR, the TCRdb table keeps only in-frame clones and is missing some. There are roughly 90,000 clones in the sample; around 85% occur only once, and roughly 22% lies in the top ten. Worth noting for this clone: No antigen is known for it.

The chain links TRBV27 to TRBJ1-1; TRBD1 matches 8 bases. Sequencing used PBMCs. This TCR came from a young man in good health and CMV-seropositive. The CDR3 loop reads CASSSDREGDTEAFF. The CDR3 nucleotides are TGTGCCAGCAGTTCGGACAGGGAGGGGGACACTGAAGCTTTCTTT.